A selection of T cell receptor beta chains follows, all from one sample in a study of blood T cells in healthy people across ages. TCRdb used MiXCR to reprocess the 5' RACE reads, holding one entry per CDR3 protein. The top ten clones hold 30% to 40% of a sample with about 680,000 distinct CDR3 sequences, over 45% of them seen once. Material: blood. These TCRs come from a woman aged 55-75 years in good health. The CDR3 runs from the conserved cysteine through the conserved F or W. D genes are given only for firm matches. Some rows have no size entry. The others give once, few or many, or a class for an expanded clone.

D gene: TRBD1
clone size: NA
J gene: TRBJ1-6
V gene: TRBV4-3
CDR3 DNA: TGCGCCAGCAGCCAGGACACCGGGACAGGGTATAATTCACCCCTCCACTTT
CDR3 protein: CASSQDTGTGYNSPLHF

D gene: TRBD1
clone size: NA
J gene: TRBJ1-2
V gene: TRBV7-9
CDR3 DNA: TGTGCCAGCAGCTCAGGGACAGGGGGTGGCTACACCTTC
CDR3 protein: CASSSGTGGGYTF

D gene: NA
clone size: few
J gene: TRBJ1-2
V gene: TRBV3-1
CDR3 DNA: TGTGCCAGCAGCCAAGAAGGGGAGTGGGCCTATGGCTACACCTTC
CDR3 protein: CASSQEGEWAYGYTF

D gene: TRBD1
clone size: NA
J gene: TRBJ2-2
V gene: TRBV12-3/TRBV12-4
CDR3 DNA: TGTGCCAGCAGCCCTACCGGGACAGGGAACACCGGGGAGCTGTTTTTT
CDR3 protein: CASSPTGTGNTGELFF

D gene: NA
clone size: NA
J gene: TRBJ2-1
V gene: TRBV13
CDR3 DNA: TGTGCCAGCAGCCGAACTAGGGCGGGTGAGCAGTTCTTC
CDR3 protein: CASSRTRAGEQFF

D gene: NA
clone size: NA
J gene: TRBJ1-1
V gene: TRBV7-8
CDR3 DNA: TGTGCCAGCAGCAAACGACAGACCAAGGGGAACACTGAAGCTTTCTTT
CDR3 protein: CASSKRQTKGNTEAFF

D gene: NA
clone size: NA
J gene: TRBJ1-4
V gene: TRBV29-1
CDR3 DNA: TGCAGCGTCCATTTGGGGACCACAGCGGAAAAACTGTTTTTT
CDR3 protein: CSVHLGTTAEKLFF

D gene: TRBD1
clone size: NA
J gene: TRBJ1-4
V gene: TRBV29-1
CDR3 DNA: TGCAGCGCCCGACAGGGGTCTAATGAAAAACTGTTTTTT
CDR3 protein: CSARQGSNEKLFF

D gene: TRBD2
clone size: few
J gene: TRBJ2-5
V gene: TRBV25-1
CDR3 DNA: TGTGCCAGCAGTGACCCCCTCAGGGCTAGCGGGAGGTTCGAGACCCAGTACTTC
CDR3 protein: CASSDPLRASGRFETQYF

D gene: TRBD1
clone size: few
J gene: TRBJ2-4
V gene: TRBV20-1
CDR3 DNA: TGCAGTGCTAGCGGACAGGGTAGAACCAAAAACATTCAGTACTTC
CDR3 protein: CSASGQGRTKNIQYF

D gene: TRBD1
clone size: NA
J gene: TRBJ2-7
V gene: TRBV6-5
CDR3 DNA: TGTGCCAGCAGTTACTCGAGTAGGGGACAGGGAGCCTACGAGCAGTACTTC
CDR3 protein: CASSYSSRGQGAYEQYF

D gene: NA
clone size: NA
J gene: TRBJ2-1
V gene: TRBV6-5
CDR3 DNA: TGTGCCAGCAGTTACGGGGTGACTCGGAATGAGCAGTTCTTC
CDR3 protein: CASSYGVTRNEQFF

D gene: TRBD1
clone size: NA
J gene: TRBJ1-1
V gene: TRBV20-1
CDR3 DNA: TGCGGTGCTAGAGGGACAGGGGGCCGGACTGAAGCTTTCTTT
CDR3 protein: CGARGTGGRTEAFF

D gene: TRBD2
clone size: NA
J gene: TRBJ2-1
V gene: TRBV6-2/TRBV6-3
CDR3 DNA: TGTGCCAGCAGTGATGGCGATGGGAGGGATGAGCAGTTCTTC
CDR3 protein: CASSDGDGRDEQFF

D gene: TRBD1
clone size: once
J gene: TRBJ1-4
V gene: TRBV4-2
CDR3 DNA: TGTGCCAGCAGCCAAGGGGATGGAGGTTTGGGACAGACGAATGAAAAACTGTTTTTT
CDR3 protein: CASSQGDGGLGQTNEKLFF

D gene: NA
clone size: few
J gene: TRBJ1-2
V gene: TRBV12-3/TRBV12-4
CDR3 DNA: TGTGCCAGCAGTTTATCCTATACTAACTATGGCTACACCTTC
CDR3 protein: CASSLSYTNYGYTF

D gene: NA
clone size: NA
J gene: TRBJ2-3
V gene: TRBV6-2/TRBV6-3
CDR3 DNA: TGTGCCAGCAGTCATCACAGAAACACAGATACGCAGTATTTT
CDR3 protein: CASSHHRNTDTQYF